Listed below are T cell receptor beta chains from one sample, sequenced in a study of T cells in Graves' hyperthyroidism and ophthalmopathy. TCRdb re-called the multiplex PCR reads with MiXCR, one entry per CDR3 protein. The table records 600,000 to 900,000 distinct CDR3 sequences, about a sixth of them present only once. The sequenced sample consisted of blood. The receptors come from a man between 18 and 29 years old with Graves' hyperthyroidism. CDR3s include the opening cysteine and the closing phenylalanine or tryptophan. The D gene is left open where the match is weak. Size is omitted from some rows. Given values are once, few, many or a class for expanded clones.

d_call j_call v_call clone_size cdr3_nt cdr3_aa
TRBD1 TRBJ1-2 TRBV24-1 - TGTGCCACCAGTGATACAACCGGGACAGGGGAGATTCACGGCTACACCTTC CATSDTTGTGEIHGYTF
- TRBJ2-7 TRBV12-3/TRBV12-4 many TGTGCCAGCAGCCGCAGGGGCTTTAGCTCCTACGAGCAGTACTTC CASSRRGFSSYEQYF
- TRBJ2-5 TRBV7-9 - TGTGCCAGCATCCGGGACTTAACTCAAGAGACCCAGTACTTC CASIRDLTQETQYF
- TRBJ1-3 TRBV7-2 - TGTGCCAGCAGCTCGCAACCTCCAGGGAGCTCTGGAAACACCATATATTTT CASSSQPPGSSGNTIYF
TRBD2 TRBJ2-5 TRBV2 many TGTGCCAGCAGTGGACCCCGTGGTAGCGGGAGGAGGTACCAAGAGACCCAGTACTTC CASSGPRGSGRRYQETQYF
- TRBJ2-7 TRBV7-8 many TGTGCCAGCAGCCCCCAGGGGCCCGGCTACGAGCAGTACTTC CASSPQGPGYEQYF
- TRBJ2-1 TRBV5-6 - TGTGCCAGCAGCCGGACTTCCCCCTACAATGAGCAGTTCTTC CASSRTSPYNEQFF
- TRBJ2-6 TRBV19 - TGTGCCAGTAGTAGCCCAGCGGTCTCCTCTGGGGCCAACGTCCTGACTTTC CASSSPAVSSGANVLTF
- TRBJ1-6 TRBV7-2 few TGTGCCAGCAGCTGGGCCCAGGGCGGATACTCACCCCTCCACTTT CASSWAQGGYSPLHF
- TRBJ1-4 TRBV5-6 - TGTGCCAGCAGCTTCGCGGGGGCGGATGAAAAACTGTTTTTT CASSFAGADEKLFF
- TRBJ2-3 TRBV14 - TGTGCCAGCAGCCTTCAGCATACGCAGTATTTT CASSLQHTQYF
- TRBJ2-2 TRBV20-1 few TGCAGTGCCGGGAAGATGAACACCGGGGAGCTGTTTTTT CSAGKMNTGELFF
- TRBJ2-3 TRBV6-2/TRBV6-3 - TGTGCCAGCAGTTACAGGCGTCAGGGCACAGATACGCAGTATTTT CASSYRRQGTDTQYF
TRBD2 TRBJ2-1 TRBV7-2 - TGTGCCAGCAGCGTCGGGACTAGCGGGCCCTCCTACAATGAGCAGTTCTTC CASSVGTSGPSYNEQFF
- TRBJ1-6 TRBV18 many TGTGCCAGCTCATCCAGCGGGCCCCAGAATTCACCCCTCCACTTT CASSSSGPQNSPLHF
- TRBJ1-1 TRBV29-1 - TGCAGCGCCGGACAGATGAACACTGAAGCTTTCTTT CSAGQMNTEAFF
TRBD2 TRBJ2-1 TRBV20-1 many TGCAGTGCCCAGGGGGGACTAGCGCATTACAATGAGCAGTTCTTC CSAQGGLAHYNEQFF
TRBD1 TRBJ1-1 TRBV19 - TGTGCCAGTCGGGACAGGGGCGCTGCTACTGAAGCTTTCTTT CASRDRGAATEAFF
- TRBJ2-1 TRBV28 many TGTGCCAGCAGTCCCTCGATGGGCGATGAGCAGTTCTTC CASSPSMGDEQFF
TRBD2 TRBJ2-3 TRBV18 - TGTGCCAGCTCATCTATAGCGGGAGTTGCAGATACGCAGTATTTT CASSSIAGVADTQYF
TRBD2 TRBJ2-7 TRBV28 many TGTGCCAGCAGCTTGCTAGCGGGAGGCGAGCAGTACTTC CASSLLAGGEQYF
TRBD2 TRBJ2-3 TRBV7-9 - TGTGCCAGCAGCCCGGGGCGGGAGGCAGCAGATACGCAGTATTTT CASSPGREAADTQYF
- TRBJ2-7 TRBV28 many TGTGCCAGCAGTTTATGGCAGGGTAACGAGCAGTACTTC CASSLWQGNEQYF
- TRBJ2-5 TRBV20-1 - TGCAGTGCTAGAGATCCCCGCAGGTCGGAAACCCAGTACTTC CSARDPRRSETQYF
TRBD2 TRBJ2-7 TRBV7-2 few TGTGCCAGCAAATGGGGGACTAGCGGATCCTACGAGCAGTACTTC CASKWGTSGSYEQYF
- TRBJ2-3 TRBV5-1 many TGCGCCAGCAGACTTCAGGGGTCTAGCACAGATACGCAGTATTTT CASRLQGSSTDTQYF
TRBD2 TRBJ2-5 TRBV11-2 many TGTGCCAGCAGAACTCTTGCGGGGGACCAAGGAAACGAAGAGACCCAGTACTTC CASRTLAGDQGNEETQYF
- TRBJ2-5 TRBV6-2/TRBV6-3 many TGTGCCGGACGAACGGGACCGGGGACCCAGTACTTC CAGRTGPGTQYF
- TRBJ2-3 TRBV19 few TGTGCCAGTAAACGACCAAACACAGATACGCAGTATTTT CASKRPNTDTQYF
- TRBJ2-7 TRBV20-1 many TGCAGTGCTCCCCGCCCCCTAGCCCCCGAGCAGTACTTC CSAPRPLAPEQYF
- TRBJ1-1 TRBV15 few TGTGCCACCAGCAGAGATCAGTCCAGGACTGAAGCTTTCTTT CATSRDQSRTEAFF
TRBD2 TRBJ2-1 TRBV5-1 - TGCGCCAGCAGCGAAAGACTAGCCACCTTTGAGCAGTTCTTC CASSERLATFEQFF
- TRBJ2-7 TRBV20-1 - TGCAGTGCTAGAAAGGCTTCCTCCTACGAGCAGTACTTC CSARKASSYEQYF
- TRBJ2-7 TRBV28 few TGTGCCAGCCGGGAGACAGGTGTGTCCTACGAGCAGTACTTC CASRETGVSYEQYF
- TRBJ1-1 TRBV20-1 many TGCAGTGCTAGTGGAGGGGTGAACACTGAAGCTTTCTTT CSASGGVNTEAFF
- TRBJ1-1 TRBV7-2 few TGTGCCAGCAGCTTAACATACGCCAACACTGAAGCTTTCTTT CASSLTYANTEAFF
TRBD1 TRBJ2-5 TRBV5-1 - TGCGCCAGCAGCTCCAGGGGGTATGAAGAGACCCAGTACTTC CASSSRGYEETQYF
- TRBJ2-3 TRBV7-9 many TGTGCCAGCAGCTACCGGGACACCCGCACAGATACGCAGTATTTT CASSYRDTRTDTQYF
- TRBJ2-3 TRBV28 many TGTGCCACCGATATTTCCCGTAGGCCCACAGATACGCAGTATTTT CATDISRRPTDTQYF
- TRBJ2-7 TRBV30 few TGTGCCTGGAGTGCGGGAGTAGGGGAGCAGTACTTC CAWSAGVGEQYF
- TRBJ2-7 TRBV6-2/TRBV6-3 many TGTGCCACCAGGGATTACGAGCAGTACTTC CATRDYEQYF